What follows is one T cell receptor (beta chain) and its context. This record comes from a study of patients and donors after allogeneic stem cell transplantation. Each CDR3 protein gets one entry after TCRdb re-called the RT-PCR reads with MiXCR. The table shows over 350,000 distinct CDR3 sequences, with 15% to 20% occurring only once. Material: blood, either unsorted or a sorted T cell fraction (not recorded which). The receptor's source is a human donor who was either an allogeneic HSCT recipient or a stem cell or donor lymphocyte infusion donor (not recorded which). It is not recorded whose cells these are; they may come from a transplant donor.

The CDR3 DNA reads TGTGCCAGCAGCTTAGGGCCGGAAGCGAATAATGAAAAACTGTTTTTT. Translation: CASSLGPEANNEKLFF. The chain uses TRBV11-2 and TRBJ1-4; D uncertain. Germline V gene sequence: CDR1 SGHAT, CDR2 FQNNGV. CDR3 length equals 16 residues. Between the trimmed V and J ends, which lost 1 base and 4 bases, there was a span of 13 bases.